This TCR beta chain was observed in a study of CXCR3-negative and CXCR3-positive naive CD8 T cells. The CDR3 has 16 amino acids. CDR1 and CDR2 from the germline V gene are SQVTM and ANQGSEA. TRB cDNA was prepared as libraries by UMI-labeled 5' RACE. TCRdb reworked the 5' RACE reads into one entry per CDR3 protein, no DNA. This sample contains about 130,000 distinct CDR3 sequences. This chain joins TRBV29-1 and TRBJ2-7; TCRdb's D call, TRBD1, is unchecked because there is no DNA. The sequence was collected from a human donor in good health. Some clones in this sample may be carry-over from other donors' samples. Sequences were obtained from naive CXCR3- CD8+ T cells from blood. Subset given: CD45RO-CCR7+CD27+CD95- naive CD8+ T cells lacking CXCR3 (TNR3-). The CDR3 sequence: CSVKNQLTGSAYEQYF.